These 32 T cell receptor beta chains came from one sample sequenced in a study of T cell repertoires in aging, cancer and after chemotherapy. Multiplex touch-down PCR with TRB-A/B primers amplified rearranged V-D-J TRB sequences. TCRdb redid the calling of the multiplex PCR reads with MiXCR, one entry per CDR3 protein. The repertoire has about 12,000 distinct CDR3 sequences, 30% to 35% of them found once; the top ten carry roughly a tenth. Amplification of TCR beta used genomic DNA extracted from peripheral blood. The sample comprised blood. These receptors were obtained from a human donor in good health. The donor label of this sample is uncertain.

This clonotype has more than one count but fewer than ten. The J gene is TRBJ2-1, the V gene TRBV27; 9 bases match TRBD1. This CDR3 has 15 amino acids. The J segment lost 9 bases and the V segment lost 2 bases, leaving 8 bases of the junction unmatched. The germline CDR1 and CDR2 sequences are MNHEY and SMNVEV (reference sequence). CDR3 bases: TGTGCCAGCAGTTTAAGTGGGACAGGGTCCCCTGAGCAGTTCTTC. Its translation: CASSLSGTGSPEQFF.

The table lists this clonotype with a few counts. The chain is built from TRBV10-3 and TRBJ1-6; the D gene is possibly TRBD1 (5 bases). V lost 8 bases, J lost 0 bases, and 11 bases lay in between. The CDR3 sequence is 15 residues long. Germline lookup yields CDR1 ENHRY and CDR2 SYGVKD. The CDR3 coding sequence is TGTGCCATCGGGGACGGTAGCTCCTATAATTCACCCCTCCACTTT. Its protein product is CAIGDGSSYNSPLHF.

This clonotype has just a few counts. The chain uses TRBV19 and TRBJ1-1, with TRBD1 identical over 7 bases. Germline CDR1 and CDR2: LNHDA and SQIVND (reference sequence). The V segment lost 8 bases and the J segment 2 bases; nucleotides outside the gene matches: 8. This CDR3 contains 14 residues. The CDR3 DNA sequence: TGTGCCAGTCGGGACAGTGCCGTAAACACTGAAGCTTTCTTT. Protein: CASRDSAVNTEAFF.

This chain links TRBV6-1 with TRBJ2-2, with 9 bases identical to TRBD1. The CDR3 is made up of 16 amino acids. The junction had 9 bases not matched to a gene; V was cut back by 5 bases and J by 5 bases. Germline lookup yields CDR1 MNHNS and CDR2 SASEGT. The CDR3 here is CASSYWDRDQTGELFF. The CDR3 region has the DNA TGTGCCAGCAGTTACTGGGACAGGGATCAAACCGGGGAGCTGTTTTTT.

V is TRBV20-1 and J is TRBJ1-4; D is possibly TRBD1 (5 bases). The CDR3 is made up of 13 amino acids. CDR1 and CDR2 from the germline V gene are DFQATT and SNEGSKA (reference sequence). The germline V and J ends were trimmed by 6 bases and 7 bases, with 15 bases remaining between them. The CDR3 loop reads CSAPSGAAEKLFF. DNA for the CDR3: TGCAGTGCCCCGAGTGGGGCGGCTGAAAAACTGTTTTTT.

This clonotype was seen a single time. This may be a read error, as it is one base from a much larger clone. The J gene is TRBJ2-2, the V gene TRBV6-2 or TRBV6-3; 8 nucleotides line up with TRBD2. The germline gives CDR1 MNHEY, CDR2 SVGEGT. The CDR3 is 16 residues long. The CDR3 DNA sequence: TGTGCCAGCAGTCCGCCTAGCGGGCGGAACACCAGGGAGCTGTTTTTT. Translating gives CASSPPSGRNTRELFF.

In regard to this clonotype: This may arise from a read error, as a much more abundant clone is one base away. The rearrangement links TRBV15 to TRBJ1-1; no reliable D call. The germline V gene encodes CDR1 LNHNV and CDR2 YYDKDF (reference sequence). The CDR3 is 11 residues long. Deletions cut 2 bases from V and 2 bases from J, with 0 bases between. This CDR3 is CATSRNTEAFF. CDR3 DNA: TGTGCCACCAGCAGAAACACTGAAGCTTTCTTT.

The chain carries TRBV6-2 or TRBV6-3 and TRBJ1-1; D not certain. CDR3 size: 12 residues. V lost 5 bases, J lost 10 bases, and 14 bases lay in between. Per germline, CDR1 MNHEY and CDR2 SVGEGT. This chain's CDR3 is CASSPYNPVAFF. The CDR3, as DNA: TGTGCCAGCAGTCCCTATAACCCGGTAGCTTTCTTT.

This clonotype was seen only a few times. V usage is TRBV11-2 and J usage is TRBJ2-2, with 7 bases aligning to TRBD1. CDR1 and CDR2 from the germline V gene are SGHAT and FQNNGV. The J segment lost 6 bases and the V segment lost 5 bases, leaving 6 bases of the junction unmatched. There are 14 residues in the CDR3. For the CDR3, the DNA is TGTGCCAGCAGCGTGTACAGGGGTGCCGGGGAGCTGTTTTTT. Protein sequence: CASSVYRGAGELFF.

This clonotype is medium-sized. V usage is TRBV18 and J usage is TRBJ1-2; maybe TRBD1 (5 bases). In germline, CDR1 is KGHSH, CDR2 LQKENI. This CDR3 has 15 residues. The germline V and J ends were trimmed by 2 bases and 0 bases, with 10 bases remaining between them. This CDR3 reads CASSPATDPNYGYTF. CDR3 in DNA: TGTGCCAGCTCACCAGCGACAGATCCTAACTATGGCTACACCTTC.

V and J are TRBV5-5 and TRBJ2-5; D might be TRBD2 (5 bases). Trimming shortened V by 1 base and J by 5 bases, and 9 bases separated the two germline ends. This CDR3 is 13 amino acids long. Germline V gene data show CDR1 as SGHKS and CDR2 as YYEKEE (reference sequence). The CDR3 is CASSLYGGETQYF. The DNA for the CDR3 is TGTGCCAGCAGCTTGTATGGCGGGGAGACCCAGTACTTC.

This clonotype appeared a few times. The chain carries TRBV5-5 and TRBJ1-5, with D hard to call. Germline values: CDR1 SGHKS, CDR2 YYEKEE (reference sequence). Between the trimmed V and J ends, which lost 2 bases and 6 bases, there was a span of 9 bases. The CDR3 consists of 13 residues. Here the CDR3 reads CASSLLTSQPQHF. CDR3 bases: TGTGCCAGCAGCTTACTAACGAGTCAGCCCCAGCATTTT.

This chain links TRBV6-5 with TRBJ1-3; 9 bases map to TRBD1. The trim removed 4 bases at V and 3 bases at J, leaving 1 base unmatched. CDR1 is MNHEY, CDR2 SVGAGI, per germline. The CDR3 has 14 residues. The CDR3 spells CASSLDRGGNTIYF. DNA for the CDR3: TGTGCCAGCAGTTTGGACAGGGGTGGAAACACCATATATTTT.

This sequence joins TRBV6-5 and TRBJ2-7, with D unresolved. Germline V gene data show CDR1 as MNHEY and CDR2 as SVGAGI. V lost 4 bases and J 2 bases, leaving 12 bases between the germline ends. The CDR3 has 14 amino acids. Here the CDR3 reads CASSFNRNTYEQYF. In nucleotides, the CDR3 is TGTGCCAGCAGTTTCAATCGGAATACCTACGAGCAGTACTTC.

V and J are TRBV18 and TRBJ2-3; 9 bases fit TRBD1. The CDR3 runs 16 residues. Unmatched junction bases numbered 5, after V lost 4 bases and J lost 0 bases. Looked up from germline, CDR1 is KGHSH and CDR2 is LQKENI. The CDR3 sequence is CASSLQGALSTDTQYF. The CDR3 bases are TGTGCCAGCTCACTACAGGGGGCGCTTAGCACAGATACGCAGTATTTT.

V is TRBV27 and J is TRBJ1-1, with D unclear. The V gene lost 5 bases and the J gene lost 5 bases, with 12 bases spanning the gap. CDR1 is MNHEY, CDR2 SMNVEV, per germline (reference sequence). CDR3 length: 13 residues. The CDR3 spells CASSRVSRTEAFF. The CDR3, as DNA: TGTGCCAGCAGTCGGGTATCGAGGACTGAAGCTTTCTTT.

This clonotype has only a few counts. This sequence joins TRBV20-1 and TRBJ2-3; TRBD2 matches at 14 bases. This CDR3 comprises 15 residues. Germline assignment: CDR1 DFQATT and CDR2 SNEGSKA (reference sequence). With 6 bases clipped from V and 2 bases from J, the junction kept 4 bases outside the gene matches. The CDR3 loop is CSARTSGGTTDTQYF. In DNA, the CDR3 is TGCAGTGCAAGGACTAGCGGGGGGACCACAGATACGCAGTATTTT.

This clonotype was observed a few times. The chain is built from TRBV27 and TRBJ1-2, with D maybe TRBD1 (5 bases). Trimming removed 3 bases at V and 8 bases at J, with 19 bases between. Germline lookup yields CDR1 MNHEY and CDR2 SMNVEV (reference sequence). This CDR3 has 15 amino acids. CDR3 nucleotides: TGTGCCAGCAGTTTCTATTGGGGCAATCCTCGAGGCTACACCTTC. It specifies CASSFYWGNPRGYTF.

V usage is TRBV24-1 and J usage is TRBJ2-7; possible D gene TRBD2, 5 bases. Per the germline V gene, CDR1 is KGHDR and CDR2 is SFDVKD. The CDR3 covers 12 residues. The CDR3 DNA follows: TGTCCAACACTTTCTCGGGGAAGCGAGCAGTACTTC. It is translated as CPTLSRGSEQYF.

By sample fraction, this clonotype is medium-sized. V and J are TRBV19 and TRBJ2-7, with D perhaps given as TRBD1 or TRBD2 (5 bases each). Deletions cut 5 bases from V and 1 base from J, with 9 bases between. Germline assignment: CDR1 LNHDA and CDR2 SQIVND (reference sequence). The CDR3 spans 13 residues. The CDR3 sequence is CASSSGPSYEQYF. CDR3 nucleotide sequence: TGTGCCAGTAGTTCGGGACCATCCTACGAGCAGTACTTC.

The chain links TRBV12-3 or TRBV12-4 to TRBJ1-4; TRBD1 matches 7 bases. The CDR3 totals 15 residues. V trimming: 5 bases; J trimming: 7 bases; junction bases outside the gene matches: 10. The CDR3: CASSPRTGGGEKLFF. In DNA form, the CDR3 reads TGTGCCAGCAGTCCTCGGACAGGAGGCGGTGAAAAACTGTTTTTT.

This clonotype was counted between two and nine times. J is TRBJ2-5 and V is TRBV19; D remains ambiguous. V was pared by 5 bases and J by 2 bases, with 15 bases between. The CDR3 spans 15 residues. Looked up from germline, CDR1 is LNHDA and CDR2 is SQIVND (reference sequence). The CDR3 sequence is CASSPRVGKQETQYF. CDR3 DNA: TGTGCCAGTAGTCCCCGGGTAGGGAAGCAAGAGACCCAGTACTTC. Full variable domain (remainder filled in from reference TRBV19 and TRBJ2-5): DGGITQSPKYLFRKEGQNVTLSCEQNLNHDAMYWYRQDPGQGLRLIYYSQIVNDFQKGDIAEGYSVSREKKESFPLTVTSAQKNPTAFYLCASSPRVGKQETQYFGPGTRLLVL.

V gene TRBV5-4 combines with J gene TRBJ1-1, with D hard to call. This CDR3 comprises 14 residues. Trimming stripped 1 base from V and 2 bases from J, with 9 bases between. Germline CDR1 is SGHNT and CDR2 is YYREEE (reference sequence). The CDR3 DNA sequence: TGTGCCAGCAGCTTGAGGGCGGATAACACTGAAGCTTTCTTT. Translation gives CASSLRADNTEAFF.

This chain connects TRBV30 to TRBJ1-1; D is uncertain. Germline CDR1 and CDR2: GTSNPN and SVGIG (reference sequence). The germline V and J ends were trimmed by 3 bases and 7 bases, with 18 bases remaining between them. The CDR3 loop spans 14 amino acids. The CDR3 protein is CAWRVNLQGIEAFF. The CDR3 DNA follows: TGTGCCTGGAGGGTGAATTTACAAGGCATTGAAGCTTTCTTT.

The V call is TRBV6-1, the J call TRBJ2-5; D gene unclear. CDR3 size: 11 residues. CDR1 is MNHNS, CDR2 SASEGT, per germline. V was trimmed by 5 bases and J by 5 bases, leaving 6 bases between them. In DNA form, the CDR3 reads TGTGCCAGCAGTTTGGGTGAGACCCAGTACTTC. Translating it yields CASSLGETQYF.

The rearrangement joins TRBV14 to TRBJ1-4; possible D gene TRBD1, 6 bases. This CDR3 comprises 15 residues. The germline V gene has CDR1 SGHDN and CDR2 FVKESK. V lost 1 base and J 7 bases, leaving 13 bases between the germline ends. The CDR3 here is CASSQVRGAGEKLFF. The CDR3, as DNA: TGTGCCAGCAGCCAAGTGCGGGGGGCTGGTGAAAAACTGTTTTTT.

The sample holds a few counts of this clonotype. The chain combines TRBV20-1 with TRBJ2-5, with 10 bases identical to TRBD2. This CDR3 comprises 15 residues. Per germline, CDR1 DFQATT and CDR2 SNEGSKA (reference sequence). The junction had 11 bases not matched to a gene; V was cut back by 5 bases and J by 5 bases. The chain's CDR3 is CSAAIPAGGQETQYF. CDR3 bases: TGCAGTGCTGCGATTCCAGCGGGGGGGCAGGAGACCCAGTACTTC.

J is TRBJ2-5 and V is TRBV7-2; 7 bases map to TRBD2. Unmatched junction bases numbered 5, after V lost 2 bases and J lost 5 bases. The CDR3 runs to 14 residues. Germline assignment: CDR1 SGHTA and CDR2 FQGNSA. CDR3 region: CASSLQAGVETQYF. The CDR3 DNA reads TGTGCCAGCAGCTTACAGGCGGGGGTGGAGACCCAGTACTTC.

This clonotype was found a few times. This chain joins TRBV5-5 and TRBJ1-5, with 7 nucleotides matching TRBD1. The germline V gene encodes CDR1 SGHKS and CDR2 YYEKEE (reference sequence). This CDR3 spans 13 amino acids. V was clipped by 4 bases and J by 5 bases; unmatched bases: 3. The CDR3 bases are TGTGCCAGCAGCCGGGACAGCTATCAGCCCCAGCATTTT. Its translation is CASSRDSYQPQHF.

The gene calls are TRBV12-5 and TRBJ2-2, with D maybe TRBD2 (5 bases). With 0 bases removed from V and 3 bases from J, the gap between germline ends came to 14 bases. Germline V gene lookup returns CDR1 LGHNT and CDR2 FRNRAP. The length of the CDR3 is 17 residues. The CDR3 loop is CASGLVLKRVDTGELFF. In DNA, the CDR3 is TGTGCTAGTGGTTTGGTGTTAAAGAGGGTCGACACCGGGGAGCTGTTTTTT.

This clonotype has just a few counts. This rearrangement joins TRBV6-1 to TRBJ1-5; the match to TRBD1 covers 7 bases. Germline assignment: CDR1 MNHNS and CDR2 SASEGT. After removal of 10 bases from V and 2 bases from J, the junction contained 8 bases not matched to a gene. This CDR3 contains 14 residues. The CDR3 is CATQRGPGNQPQHF. In nucleotides, the CDR3 is TGTGCCACGCAGAGGGGGCCGGGCAATCAGCCCCAGCATTTT.

Comments on this clonotype: The missing conserved phenylalanine or tryptophan at the end of this CDR3 makes a read error likely. The chain is built from TRBV18 and TRBJ1-2; D is unresolved. V lost 2 bases and J lost 8, with 12 bases in between. This CDR3 contains 13 residues. Germline V gene data show CDR1 as KGHSH and CDR2 as LQKENI. CDR3 bases: TGTGCCAGCTCACCAACGGCTGTTGAGGGCTACACCATC. Translated, it gives CASSPTAVEGYTI.